This TCR beta chain was observed in a study of shared clonotypes between healthy human individuals. Background on the study: Participating donors consisted of a couple of women and a few men aged 18 to 49.

Generated by immunoSEQ multiplex PCR, the TCRdb table keeps only in-frame clones and is missing some. The sample consists of about 1.5 million clones, around 98% of them appearing once. Source material: naive CD4+ T cells sorted from blood. Subset of the sample: CD45RA+ positively selected. The sequence came from a young man in good health.

In DNA, the CDR3 is TGCAGCGCCCCAAGGCAGCTAGATAGCAATCAGCCCCAGCATTTT. This codes for CSAPRQLDSNQPQHF. The chain employs TRBV29-1 and TRBJ1-5, with D hard to call. CDR1 is SQVTM and CDR2 is ANQGSEA in the germline V gene. The V end was cut by 7 bases, the J end by 0 bases, with 16 bases between. This CDR3 is 15 amino acids long. Drawing the rest from reference TRBV29-1 and TRBJ1-5, the complete variable domain is SAVISQKPSRDICQRGTSLTIQCQVDSQVTMMFWYRQQPGQSLTLIATANQGSEATYESGFVIDKFPISRPNLTFSTLTVSNMSPEDSSIYLCSAPRQLDSNQPQHFGDGTRLSIL.